The 25 T cell receptor beta chains reported below all come from one sample, sequenced in a study of blood T cell repertoires in COVID-19. The data were produced by immunoSEQ multiplex PCR, yet TCRdb's version contains in-frame clones alone and is incomplete. This sample carries approximately 230,000 clones, about nine tenths of them seen once, and the ten largest clones take around 2%. Sample: peripheral blood. These receptors were collected from a man aged 25-45 years who had recovered from COVID-19.

The chain is built from TRBV19 and TRBJ1-5; no definite D call. Germline V gives CDR1 LNHDA, CDR2 SQIVND (reference sequence). The length of the CDR3 is 13 residues. Trimming left V 7 bases short and J 0 bases short, with 7 bases between. The CDR3 DNA is TGTGCCAGTACAGGTTATAGCAATCAGCCCCAGCATTTT. Translated, it gives CASTGYSNQPQHF. The variable domain in full, completed from reference TRBV19 and TRBJ1-5, reads DGGITQSPKYLFRKEGQNVTLSCEQNLNHDAMYWYRQDPGQGLRLIYYSQIVNDFQKGDIAEGYSVSREKKESFPLTVTSAQKNPTAFYLCASTGYSNQPQHFGDGTRLSIL.

The gene calls are TRBV30 and TRBJ2-5; weak D call: TRBD1 (5 bases). The V gene's germline CDR1 is GTSNPN and CDR2 SVGIG (reference sequence). The CDR3 length is 14 residues. The ends were cut back, 4 bases at V and 7 bases at J, with 19 bases in the middle. The CDR3 spells CAWIYGGAPPTQYF. CDR3 coding DNA: TGTGCCTGGATTTACGGTGGGGCTCCCCCGACCCAGTACTTC.

In its sample, this clone was seen once. The rearrangement uses TRBV7-2 and TRBJ1-1; a possible D gene is TRBD1 (5 bases). Between the trimmed V and J ends, which lost 3 bases and 1 base, there was a span of 9 bases. The germline CDR1 and CDR2 sequences are SGHTA and FQGNSA. The CDR3 is made up of 14 amino acids. The CDR3 reads CASSLSQGNTEAFF. The CDR3 DNA follows: TGTGCCAGCAGCTTGAGTCAGGGGAACACTGAAGCTTTCTTT.

This chain joins TRBV6-5 and TRBJ2-7; 7 bases map to TRBD1. J lost 4 bases, V lost 7 bases, and 10 bases had no gene match. This CDR3 comprises 14 residues. CDR1 is MNHEY, CDR2 SVGAGI, per germline. CDR3 residues: CASTPGTAEYEQYF. The CDR3 nucleotides read TGTGCCAGCACCCCCGGGACAGCCGAATACGAGCAGTACTTC.

This clone was found a few times. V gene TRBV18 combines with J gene TRBJ2-4; tentative D call: TRBD1 (7 bases). Germline CDR1 reads KGHSH; CDR2 reads LQKENI. This CDR3 has 16 amino acids. V was shortened by 3 bases and J by 9 bases, with 21 bases between the two germline ends. CDR3 DNA: TGTGCCAGCTCACCGCGGGACAGAGTCCACGAGGGCATTCAGTACTTC. Amino acid sequence: CASSPRDRVHEGIQYF.

The chain couples TRBV5-1 to TRBJ1-2; D is possibly TRBD1 (5 bases). This CDR3 has 18 amino acids. Germline values: CDR1 SGHRS, CDR2 YFSETQ. V was pared by 2 bases and J by 0 bases, with 20 bases between. CDR3 sequence (DNA): TGCGCCAGCAGCTTTAGCGGGACGGCCTCACCCACTAACTATGGCTACACCTTC. Translation: CASSFSGTASPTNYGYTF.

This clone has a handful of counts. This CDR3 is also generated by other DNA sequences in the sample. The J gene is TRBJ1-2, the V gene TRBV5-1, with D maybe TRBD1 (6 bases). The CDR3 contains 13 residues. The germline CDR1 and CDR2 sequences are SGHRS and YFSETQ. V was trimmed by 4 bases and J by 2 bases, leaving 9 bases between them. As DNA, the CDR3 is TGCGCCAGCAGCCTACAGGGAAACTATGGCTACACCTTC. Encoded protein: CASSLQGNYGYTF.

This chain connects TRBV19 to TRBJ2-3; D may be TRBD2 (6 bases). The CDR3 is 13 residues long. The germline V gene encodes CDR1 LNHDA and CDR2 SQIVND (reference sequence). The V end lost 4 bases, the J end lost 5 bases, and 10 bases lay between the germline ends. CDR3 DNA sequence: TGTGCCAGTAGTACGACTAGTTTAGATACGCAGTATTTT. Its protein product is CASSTTSLDTQYF.

CDR3 amino acids: CASCGERGFNEQFF. In DNA, the CDR3 is TGTGCCAGCTGTGGGGAGCGGGGGTTTAATGAGCAGTTCTTC. The chain recombines TRBV27 with TRBJ2-1; TRBD2 agrees at 8 bases. V gave up 8 bases and J gave up 7 bases; unmatched junction bases: 10. The germline V gene has CDR1 MNHEY and CDR2 SMNVEV (reference sequence). The CDR3 has 14 residues.

This sequence joins TRBV9 and TRBJ1-2; 10 positions match TRBD1. J was trimmed by 5 bases and V by 4 bases; bases with no gene match: 8. This CDR3 spans 15 amino acids. Per germline, CDR1 SGDLS and CDR2 YYNGEE. The CDR3 nucleotides read TGTGCCAGCAGCCCCGGGACAGGGGTGCAATATGGCTACACCTTC. It translates to CASSPGTGVQYGYTF.

This clone was detected once. J is TRBJ2-2 and V is TRBV10-1, with TRBD2 matching 13 bases. Germline V gives CDR1 WNHNN, CDR2 SYGVQD (reference sequence). V dropped 8 bases and J dropped 6; count of bases not matched to a gene: 9. The CDR3 is 16 amino acids. Here the CDR3 reads CASGQGLAGKAGELFF. The CDR3 DNA reads as TGCGCCAGCGGCCAGGGACTAGCGGGGAAGGCCGGGGAGCTGTTTTTT.

The rearrangement uses TRBV11-2 and TRBJ2-7, with 8 bases matching TRBD1. This CDR3 is built from 15 residues. The junction had 4 bases not matched to a gene; V was cut back by 1 base and J by 2 bases. Germline CDR1 reads SGHAT; CDR2 reads FQNNGV. CDR3 coding DNA: TGTGCCAGCAGCTTAGGAGGGACAGGTCCCTACGAGCAGTACTTC. Translation: CASSLGGTGPYEQYF. Combining the CDR3 with reference TRBV11-2 and TRBJ2-7 gives the whole variable domain EAGVAQSPRYKIIEKRQSVAFWCNPISGHATLYWYQQILGQGPKLLIQFQNNGVVDDSQLPKDRFSAERLKGVDSTLKIQPAKLEDSAVYLCASSLGGTGPYEQYFGPGTRLTVT.

This chain uses TRBV7-9 with TRBJ2-4; 8 nucleotides align to TRBD1. With V trimmed by 5 bases and J by 3 bases, 9 bases remained unmatched. This CDR3 is 16 amino acids long. The germline V gene encodes CDR1 SEHNR and CDR2 FQNEAQ (reference sequence). The CDR3 DNA is TGTGCCAGCAGCCTAAAGGACAGGGTAGGCAAAAACATTCAGTACTTC. Its protein product is CASSLKDRVGKNIQYF.

The V gene is TRBV27, the J gene TRBJ2-1, with a weak D call TRBD1 (6 bases). Germline lookup yields CDR1 MNHEY and CDR2 SMNVEV (reference sequence). The CDR3 is made up of 13 amino acids. V lost 2 bases to trimming and J lost 9 bases, with 11 bases between them. CDR3 DNA: TGTGCCAGCAGTTTAGCCAGGGGAATTGAGCAGTTCTTC. Protein product: CASSLARGIEQFF.

The V and J genes are TRBV7-2 and TRBJ1-5; D is uncertain. Germline V CDR1 and CDR2: SGHTA, FQGNSA. Trimming shortened V by 3 bases and J by 0 bases, and 12 bases separated the two germline ends. CDR3 length: 16 amino acids. The CDR3 sequence: CASSLVAAGSNQPQHF. The CDR3 bases are TGTGCCAGCAGCTTGGTTGCGGCTGGTAGCAATCAGCCCCAGCATTTT.

The chain recombines TRBV6-5 with TRBJ2-7; 8 positions match TRBD1. J was trimmed by 1 base and V by 5 bases; bases with no gene match: 7. This CDR3 region has 15 residues. The germline CDR1 and CDR2 sequences are MNHEY and SVGAGI. As DNA, the CDR3 is TGTGCCAGCAGTCCCCAGACAGGGGCATCCTACGAGCAGTACTTC. This sequence encodes CASSPQTGASYEQYF.

The rearrangement joins TRBV6-5 to TRBJ2-1; 12 bases are a match to TRBD1. Looked up from germline, CDR1 is MNHEY and CDR2 is SVGAGI. There are 15 residues in the CDR3. The trim removed 7 bases at V and 6 bases at J, leaving 7 bases unmatched. CDR3 sequence: CASNHRDRGPNEQFF. The CDR3, as DNA: TGTGCCAGCAACCACCGGGACAGGGGGCCCAATGAGCAGTTCTTC.

The V and J genes are TRBV27 and TRBJ1-6; D may be TRBD1 (6 bases). Per the germline V gene, CDR1 is MNHEY and CDR2 is SMNVEV (reference sequence). The V gene lost 6 bases and the J gene lost 3 bases, with 15 bases spanning the gap. The CDR3 spans 16 residues. CDR3: CASRSPGVFYNSPLHF. CDR3 in DNA: TGTGCCAGCAGATCCCCAGGGGTCTTCTATAATTCACCCCTCCACTTT.

The J gene is TRBJ1-1, the V gene TRBV6-5; 11 bases match TRBD1. The germline V gene has CDR1 MNHEY and CDR2 SVGAGI. The CDR3 consists of 15 residues. J was trimmed by 5 bases and V by 5 bases; bases with no gene match: 7. The CDR3 reads CASSRGQGASTEAFF. CDR3 coding DNA: TGTGCCAGCAGTAGAGGACAGGGGGCTTCAACTGAAGCTTTCTTT.

This chain connects TRBV6-5 to TRBJ2-3, with D tentatively TRBD2 (6 bases). V dropped 8 bases and J dropped 4 bases, with 16 bases sitting between them. CDR1 and CDR2 (germline): MNHEY, SVGAGI. This CDR3 has 14 amino acids. DNA for the CDR3: TGTGCCAGCGGAGAGGGGCGGGGAGCAGATACGCAGTATTTT. It encodes CASGEGRGADTQYF.

V and J are TRBV11-2 and TRBJ2-7, with D maybe TRBD1 (5 bases). V shed 2 bases and J shed 3 bases, with 14 bases lying between them. Germline CDR1 is SGHAT and CDR2 is FQNNGV. This CDR3 comprises 15 residues. CDR3 nucleotide sequence: TGTGCCAGCAGCTTATCTCAGGGCGGATTCTACGAGCAGTACTTC. This translates into CASSLSQGGFYEQYF.

This rearrangement joins TRBV3-1 (or the pseudogene TRBV3-2) to TRBJ2-7; D possibly corresponds to TRBD1 (6 bases). CDR1 is LGHDT, CDR2 YNNKEL, per germline (reference sequence). This CDR3 has 15 residues. V gave up 6 bases and J gave up 5 bases, with 20 bases separating them. The CDR3 DNA is TGTGCCAGCAGTACAAGGATTAGGGGGATCCACGAGCAGTACTTC. Its translation: CASSTRIRGIHEQYF.

V and J are TRBV7-2 and TRBJ2-6; TRBD1 might be the D (6 bases). The CDR3 is 18 residues long. The germline CDR1 and CDR2 sequences are SGHTA and FQGNSA. Trimming pared 5 bases from V and 0 bases from J, leaving 17 bases between. CDR3 sequence: CASSTPQGGRSGANVLTF. The CDR3 nucleotides read TGTGCCAGCAGCACCCCACAGGGCGGACGCTCTGGGGCCAACGTCCTGACTTTC. Full variable domain (remainder filled in from reference TRBV7-2 and TRBJ2-6): GAGVSQSPSNKVTEKGKDVELRCDPISGHTALYWYRQSLGQGLEFLIYFQGNSAPDKSGLPSDRFSAERTGGSVSTLTIQRTQQEDSAVYLCASSTPQGGRSGANVLTFGAGSRLTVL.

J is TRBJ2-3 and V is TRBV20-1; 7 bases match TRBD1. CDR1 DFQATT and CDR2 SNEGSKA come from the germline V gene (reference sequence). The CDR3 is made up of 13 amino acids. Trimming removed 3 bases from V and 11 bases from J; junction bases left unmatched: 11. CDR3 DNA sequence: TGCAGTGCTAGTATACCCGGAGCAGGGGGGCAGTATTTT. Amino acids: CSASIPGAGGQYF.

The V call is TRBV6-2 or TRBV6-3, the J call TRBJ2-7; D gene ambiguous. Germline CDR1 MNHEY, CDR2 SVGEGT. V lost 2 bases and J lost 2, with 7 bases in between. The length of the CDR3 is 13 residues. CDR3 sequence: CASSYRDTYEQYF. The CDR3 coding sequence is TGTGCCAGCAGTTACCGTGACACCTACGAGCAGTACTTC.